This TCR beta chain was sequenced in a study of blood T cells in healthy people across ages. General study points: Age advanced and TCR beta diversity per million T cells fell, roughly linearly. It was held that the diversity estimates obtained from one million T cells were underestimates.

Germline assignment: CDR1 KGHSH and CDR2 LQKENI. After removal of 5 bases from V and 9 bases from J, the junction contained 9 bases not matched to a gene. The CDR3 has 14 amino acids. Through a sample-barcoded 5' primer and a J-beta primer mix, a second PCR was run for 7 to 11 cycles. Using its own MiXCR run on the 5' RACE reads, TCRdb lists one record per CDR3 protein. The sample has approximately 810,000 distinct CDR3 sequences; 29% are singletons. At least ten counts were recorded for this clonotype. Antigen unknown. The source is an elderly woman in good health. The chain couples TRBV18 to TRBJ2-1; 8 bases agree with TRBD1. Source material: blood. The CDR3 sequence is CASSDSLQGGEQFF. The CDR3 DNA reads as TGTGCCAGCTCAGACTCCCTACAGGGGGGTGAGCAGTTCTTC.